This TCR beta chain is drawn from a study of T cells in localized non-small cell lung cancer. As for this clone: Its antigen is undetermined.

V lost 6 bases and J 4 bases, leaving 13 bases between the germline ends. Per the germline V gene, CDR1 is SGHTS and CDR2 is YDEGEE. The length of the CDR3 is 14 residues. The table came from immunoSEQ multiplex PCR; TCRdb's copy has only in-frame clones and leaves some out. The sample records under 35,000 clones, roughly 90% being singletons. General study results and limits: Higher blood T cell density went with longer overall survival. Sequencing was limited to one tumor region, leaving the possibility of heterogeneity open. Uninvolved adjacent lung, not tumor, had the highest T cell clonality. A median of approximately 50 of the top 100 tumor clones appeared in adjacent lung, which was paired and uninvolved.

This TCR was sampled from a female donor older than 55 with stage II lung adenocarcinoma. Sequencing was performed on peripheral blood mononuclear cells, taken before any cancer treatment. The rearrangement links TRBV5-8 to TRBJ1-4; D might be TRBD1 (5 bases). In DNA, the CDR3 is TGTGCCAGCACCCCTTGGGGACTTAATGAAAAACTGTTTTTT. Translation gives CASTPWGLNEKLFF. Based on the CDR3 plus reference TRBV5-8 and TRBJ1-4, the full variable domain is EAGVTQSPTHLIKTRGQQATLRCSPISGHTSVYWYQQALGLGLQFLLWYDEGEERNRGNFPPRFSGRQFPNYSSELNVNALELEDSALYLCASTPWGLNEKLFFGSGTQLSVL.